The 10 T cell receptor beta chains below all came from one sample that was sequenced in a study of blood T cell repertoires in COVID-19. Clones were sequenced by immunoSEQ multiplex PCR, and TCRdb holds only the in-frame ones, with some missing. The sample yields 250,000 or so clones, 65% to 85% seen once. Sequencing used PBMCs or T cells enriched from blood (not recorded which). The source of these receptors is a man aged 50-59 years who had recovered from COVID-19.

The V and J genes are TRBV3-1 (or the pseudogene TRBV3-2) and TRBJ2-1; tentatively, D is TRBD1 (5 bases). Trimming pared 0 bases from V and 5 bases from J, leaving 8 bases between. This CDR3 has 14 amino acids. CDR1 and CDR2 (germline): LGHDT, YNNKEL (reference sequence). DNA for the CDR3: TGTGCCAGCAGCCAAGACTGGGGCAACAATGAGCAGTTCTTC. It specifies CASSQDWGNNEQFF.

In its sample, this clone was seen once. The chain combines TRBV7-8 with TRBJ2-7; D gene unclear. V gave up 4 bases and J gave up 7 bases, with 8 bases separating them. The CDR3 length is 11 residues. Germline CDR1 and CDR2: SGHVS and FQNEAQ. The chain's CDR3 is CASSSTWEQYF. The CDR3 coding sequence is TGTGCCAGCAGCTCAACTTGGGAGCAGTACTTC.

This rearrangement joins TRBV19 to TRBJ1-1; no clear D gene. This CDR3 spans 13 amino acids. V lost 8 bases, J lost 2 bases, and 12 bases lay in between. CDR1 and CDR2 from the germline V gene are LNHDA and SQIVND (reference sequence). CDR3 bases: TGTGCCAGTTCAACGGGGTTCAACACTGAAGCTTTCTTT. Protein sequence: CASSTGFNTEAFF.

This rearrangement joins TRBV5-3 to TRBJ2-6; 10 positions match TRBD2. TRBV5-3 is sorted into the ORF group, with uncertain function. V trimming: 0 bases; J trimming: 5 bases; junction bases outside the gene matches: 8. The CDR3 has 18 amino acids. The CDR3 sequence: CARSLGEREGPWANVLTF. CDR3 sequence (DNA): TGTGCCAGAAGCTTGGGGGAGCGGGAGGGCCCCTGGGCCAACGTCCTGACTTTC.

The DNA for the CDR3 is TGTGCCACCAGCAGTTATACAGGGGCGGGGGAGACCCAGTACTTC. This encodes CATSSYTGAGETQYF. The chain joins TRBV15 to TRBJ2-5; a weak D match, TRBD1 (7 bases). In germline, CDR1 is LNHNV, CDR2 YYDKDF (reference sequence). The CDR3 is made up of 15 amino acids. V shed 3 bases and J shed 5 bases, with 16 bases lying between them.

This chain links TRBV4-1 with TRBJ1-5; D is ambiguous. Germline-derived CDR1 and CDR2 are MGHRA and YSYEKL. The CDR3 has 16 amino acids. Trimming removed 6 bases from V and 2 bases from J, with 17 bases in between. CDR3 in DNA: TGCGCCAGCAGTCCGGCGAGCGGGGAGGGCAATCAGCCCCAGCATTTT. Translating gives CASSPASGEGNQPQHF.

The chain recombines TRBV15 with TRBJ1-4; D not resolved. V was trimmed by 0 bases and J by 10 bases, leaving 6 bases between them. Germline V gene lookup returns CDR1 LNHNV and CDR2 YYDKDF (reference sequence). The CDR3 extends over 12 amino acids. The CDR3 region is CATSRDSVKLFF. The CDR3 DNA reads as TGTGCCACCAGCAGAGACAGCGTAAAACTGTTTTTT.

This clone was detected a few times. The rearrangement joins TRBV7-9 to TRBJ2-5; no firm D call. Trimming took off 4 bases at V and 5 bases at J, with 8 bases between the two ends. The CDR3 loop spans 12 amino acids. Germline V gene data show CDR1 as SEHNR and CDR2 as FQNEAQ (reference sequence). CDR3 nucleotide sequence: TGTGCCAGCAGCTCGAGGCGGGAGACCCAGTACTTC. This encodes CASSSRRETQYF.

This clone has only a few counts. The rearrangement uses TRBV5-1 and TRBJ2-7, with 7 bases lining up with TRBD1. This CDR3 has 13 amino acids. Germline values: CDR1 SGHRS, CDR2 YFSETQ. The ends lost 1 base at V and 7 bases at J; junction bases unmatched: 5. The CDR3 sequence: CASSLQQGQEQYF. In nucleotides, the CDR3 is TGCGCCAGCAGCTTGCAACAGGGGCAAGAGCAGTACTTC.

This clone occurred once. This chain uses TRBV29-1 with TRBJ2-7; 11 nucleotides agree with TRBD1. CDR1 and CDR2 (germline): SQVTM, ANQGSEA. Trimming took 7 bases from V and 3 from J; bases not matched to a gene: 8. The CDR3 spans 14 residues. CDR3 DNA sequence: TGCAGCGCCAGGGTCGGGACAGGGGGCTACGAGCAGTACTTC. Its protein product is CSARVGTGGYEQYF.